This T cell receptor beta chain was documented in a study of cytomegalovirus exposure and HLA in healthy donors. Trimming cost V 0 bases and J 12 bases, with 5 bases left between them. Germline V gene sequence: CDR1 SNHLY, CDR2 FYNNEI. The CDR3 is 11 amino acids. The study ran its PCR with 60 Vbeta and 13 Jbeta primers. Assay: immunoSEQ multiplex PCR; the TCRdb copy retains only in-frame clones and omits some. The sample has under 60,000 clones, approximately 82% seen once. This sequence was found in a man aged 50 or older in good health and CMV-seronegative. The sample was PBMCs. The chain is built from TRBV2 and TRBJ1-4; D is unresolved. Here the CDR3 reads CASSEAGELFF. In nucleotides, the CDR3 is TGTGCCAGCAGTGAAGCTGGAGAACTGTTTTTT.